These 2 T cell receptor beta chains originate from one sample sequenced in a study of T cells in Graves' hyperthyroidism and ophthalmopathy. TCR beta CDR3 region amplification was performed from RNA transcripts. Primed by the HTBI set, a first-round RT-PCR was run on the TCR CDR3. TCRdb analysed the multiplex PCR reads with MiXCR anew, one entry per CDR3 protein. The table has around 600,000 distinct CDR3 sequences, 15% to 20% seen once. Sequences were obtained from blood. These receptors came from a woman aged 35 to 49 with Graves' ophthalmopathy.

This clonotype was observed many times. This sequence joins TRBV20-1 and TRBJ2-7; D is unresolved. CDR1 is DFQATT and CDR2 is SNEGSKA in the germline V gene (reference sequence). Trimming pared 6 bases from V and 2 bases from J, leaving 11 bases between. CDR3 length: 12 amino acids. The CDR3 sequence is CSARTDPYEQYF. The CDR3 DNA sequence: TGCAGTGCGCGGACGGATCCCTACGAGCAGTACTTC.

This clonotype was seen ten or more times. The J gene is TRBJ2-3, the V gene TRBV2, with a tentative D call TRBD1 (5 bases). The CDR3 loop spans 14 amino acids. Between the trimmed V and J ends, which lost 7 bases and 4 bases, there was a span of 15 bases. The germline V gene encodes CDR1 SNHLY and CDR2 FYNNEI. The CDR3 is CASTRTKASDTQYF. The CDR3, as DNA: TGTGCCAGCACCAGGACAAAGGCCTCAGATACGCAGTATTTT.